The 7 T cell receptor beta chains listed next were all sequenced from one sample in a study of shared clonotypes between healthy human individuals. The table came from immunoSEQ multiplex PCR; TCRdb's copy has only in-frame clones and leaves some out. The table has 2,500,000 or so clones, 93% seen once. Sequencing was carried out using naive CD4+ T cells from PBMCs. Documented subset: CD45RA+ positively selected. These receptor sequences come from a man aged 18 to 30 in good health. Some clones in this sample may be carry-over from other donors' samples.

The chain has TRBV27 and TRBJ1-2; D ambiguous. The CDR3 contains 14 residues. Germline CDR1 reads MNHEY; CDR2 reads SMNVEV (reference sequence). Trimming took 6 bases from V and 5 from J, leaving 16 bases between them. CDR3 amino acids: CASRAAGGVYGYTF. CDR3 DNA: TGTGCCAGCAGGGCTGCTGGTGGGGTTTATGGCTACACCTTC.

Regarding this clone: This sample also contains other DNA sequences that code for the same CDR3. This chain connects TRBV5-1 to TRBJ2-1; TRBD2 matches at 13 bases. Germline-derived CDR1 and CDR2 are SGHRS and YFSETQ. With 3 bases clipped from V and 5 bases from J, the junction kept 2 bases outside the gene matches. This CDR3 has 15 residues. CDR3 DNA: TGCGCCAGCAGCTCCGGACTAGCGGGGGACAATGAGCAGTTCTTC. It translates to CASSSGLAGDNEQFF.

V and J are TRBV28 and TRBJ1-1, with D tentatively TRBD1 (5 bases). There are 14 residues in the CDR3. The ends were cut back, 7 bases at V and 4 bases at J, with 16 bases in the middle. Germline values: CDR1 MDHEN, CDR2 SYDVKM. CDR3 DNA: TGTGCCAGCATCACGGGTGGGGGAGCCACTGAAGCTTTCTTT. It specifies CASITGGGATEAFF.

The CDR3 DNA reads as TGTGCCAGCAGTGATTGGTACCCCGAGGAGAATGAGCAGTTCTTC. Protein sequence: CASSDWYPEENEQFF. V is TRBV6-1 and J is TRBJ2-1; D gene ambiguous. Trimming cost V 3 bases and J 7 bases, with 16 bases left between them. The CDR3 length is 15 residues. Germline CDR1 reads MNHNS; CDR2 reads SASEGT.

The chain is built from TRBV5-1 and TRBJ2-5; D perhaps matches TRBD2 (6 bases). V lost 5 bases to trimming and J lost 1 base, with 9 bases between them. Germline assignment: CDR1 SGHRS and CDR2 YFSETQ. The CDR3 is made up of 13 amino acids. In DNA, the CDR3 is TGCGCCAGCAGGGGGGGAACCCAAGAGACCCAGTACTTC. The encoded protein is CASRGGTQETQYF.

This chain connects TRBV19 to TRBJ1-5, with D unclear. In germline, CDR1 is LNHDA, CDR2 SQIVND (reference sequence). Trimming removed 1 base from V and 2 bases from J, with 9 bases in between. The CDR3 is 15 residues long. CDR3 region: CASSIVGVGNQPQHF. In nucleotides, the CDR3 is TGTGCCAGTAGTATAGTTGGGGTCGGCAATCAGCCCCAGCATTTT.

V is TRBV7-8 and J is TRBJ2-1; the D is unclear. V lost 4 bases and J lost 4, with 14 bases in between. The germline V gene encodes CDR1 SGHVS and CDR2 FQNEAQ. This CDR3 region has 15 residues. CDR3 residues: CASSYQWFGYNEQFF. In nucleotides, the CDR3 is TGTGCCAGCAGCTACCAGTGGTTCGGATACAATGAGCAGTTCTTC. The full variable domain, rest sourced from reference TRBV7-8 and TRBJ2-1, is GAGVSQSPRYKVAKRGQDVALRCDPISGHVSLFWYQQALGQGPEFLTYFQNEAQLDKSGLPSDRFFAERPEGSVSTLKIQRTQQEDSAVYLCASSYQWFGYNEQFFGPGTRLTVL.